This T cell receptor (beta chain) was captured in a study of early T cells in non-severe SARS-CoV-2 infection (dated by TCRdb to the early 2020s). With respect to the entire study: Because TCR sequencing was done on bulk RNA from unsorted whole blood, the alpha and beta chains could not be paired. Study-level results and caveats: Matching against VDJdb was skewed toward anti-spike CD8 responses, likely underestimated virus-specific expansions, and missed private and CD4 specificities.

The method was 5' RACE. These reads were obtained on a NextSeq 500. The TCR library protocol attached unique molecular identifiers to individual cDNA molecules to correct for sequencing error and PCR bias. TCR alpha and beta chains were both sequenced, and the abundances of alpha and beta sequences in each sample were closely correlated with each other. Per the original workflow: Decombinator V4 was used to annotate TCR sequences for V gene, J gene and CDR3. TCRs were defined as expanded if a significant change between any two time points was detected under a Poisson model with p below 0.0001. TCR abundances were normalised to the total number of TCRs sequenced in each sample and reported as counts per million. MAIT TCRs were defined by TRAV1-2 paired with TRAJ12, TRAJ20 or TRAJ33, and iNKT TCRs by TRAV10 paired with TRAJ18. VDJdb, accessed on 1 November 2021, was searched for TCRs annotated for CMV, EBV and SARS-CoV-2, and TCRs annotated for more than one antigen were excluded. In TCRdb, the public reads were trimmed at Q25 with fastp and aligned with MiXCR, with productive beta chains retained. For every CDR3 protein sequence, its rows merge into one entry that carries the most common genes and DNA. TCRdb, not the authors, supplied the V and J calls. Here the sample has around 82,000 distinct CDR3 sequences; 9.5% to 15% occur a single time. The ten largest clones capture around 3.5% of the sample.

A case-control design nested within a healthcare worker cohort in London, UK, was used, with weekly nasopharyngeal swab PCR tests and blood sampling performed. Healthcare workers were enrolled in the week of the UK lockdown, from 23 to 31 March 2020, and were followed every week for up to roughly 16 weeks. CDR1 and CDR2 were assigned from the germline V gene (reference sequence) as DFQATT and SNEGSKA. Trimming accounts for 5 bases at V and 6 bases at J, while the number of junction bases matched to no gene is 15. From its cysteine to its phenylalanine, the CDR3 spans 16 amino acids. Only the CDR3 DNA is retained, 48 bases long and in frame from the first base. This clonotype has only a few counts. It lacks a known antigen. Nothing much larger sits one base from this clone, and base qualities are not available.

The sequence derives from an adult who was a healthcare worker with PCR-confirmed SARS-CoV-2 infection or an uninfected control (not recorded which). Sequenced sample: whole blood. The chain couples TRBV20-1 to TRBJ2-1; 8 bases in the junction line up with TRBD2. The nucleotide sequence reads TGCAGTGCTGCCCTAACCGGGACTAGAAATTTCAATGAGCAGTTCTTC. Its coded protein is CSAALTGTRNFNEQFF.